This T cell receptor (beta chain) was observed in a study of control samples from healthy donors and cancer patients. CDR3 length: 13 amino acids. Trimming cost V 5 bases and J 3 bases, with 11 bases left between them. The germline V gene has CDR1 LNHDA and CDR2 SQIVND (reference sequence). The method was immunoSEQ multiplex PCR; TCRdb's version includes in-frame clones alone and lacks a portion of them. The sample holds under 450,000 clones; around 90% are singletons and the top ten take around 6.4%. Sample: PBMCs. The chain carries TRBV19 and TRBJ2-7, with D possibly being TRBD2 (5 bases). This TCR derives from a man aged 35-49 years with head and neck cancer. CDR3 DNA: TGTGCCAGTAGTGCGGACTCCTTCTACGAGCAGTACTTC. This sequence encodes CASSADSFYEQYF.